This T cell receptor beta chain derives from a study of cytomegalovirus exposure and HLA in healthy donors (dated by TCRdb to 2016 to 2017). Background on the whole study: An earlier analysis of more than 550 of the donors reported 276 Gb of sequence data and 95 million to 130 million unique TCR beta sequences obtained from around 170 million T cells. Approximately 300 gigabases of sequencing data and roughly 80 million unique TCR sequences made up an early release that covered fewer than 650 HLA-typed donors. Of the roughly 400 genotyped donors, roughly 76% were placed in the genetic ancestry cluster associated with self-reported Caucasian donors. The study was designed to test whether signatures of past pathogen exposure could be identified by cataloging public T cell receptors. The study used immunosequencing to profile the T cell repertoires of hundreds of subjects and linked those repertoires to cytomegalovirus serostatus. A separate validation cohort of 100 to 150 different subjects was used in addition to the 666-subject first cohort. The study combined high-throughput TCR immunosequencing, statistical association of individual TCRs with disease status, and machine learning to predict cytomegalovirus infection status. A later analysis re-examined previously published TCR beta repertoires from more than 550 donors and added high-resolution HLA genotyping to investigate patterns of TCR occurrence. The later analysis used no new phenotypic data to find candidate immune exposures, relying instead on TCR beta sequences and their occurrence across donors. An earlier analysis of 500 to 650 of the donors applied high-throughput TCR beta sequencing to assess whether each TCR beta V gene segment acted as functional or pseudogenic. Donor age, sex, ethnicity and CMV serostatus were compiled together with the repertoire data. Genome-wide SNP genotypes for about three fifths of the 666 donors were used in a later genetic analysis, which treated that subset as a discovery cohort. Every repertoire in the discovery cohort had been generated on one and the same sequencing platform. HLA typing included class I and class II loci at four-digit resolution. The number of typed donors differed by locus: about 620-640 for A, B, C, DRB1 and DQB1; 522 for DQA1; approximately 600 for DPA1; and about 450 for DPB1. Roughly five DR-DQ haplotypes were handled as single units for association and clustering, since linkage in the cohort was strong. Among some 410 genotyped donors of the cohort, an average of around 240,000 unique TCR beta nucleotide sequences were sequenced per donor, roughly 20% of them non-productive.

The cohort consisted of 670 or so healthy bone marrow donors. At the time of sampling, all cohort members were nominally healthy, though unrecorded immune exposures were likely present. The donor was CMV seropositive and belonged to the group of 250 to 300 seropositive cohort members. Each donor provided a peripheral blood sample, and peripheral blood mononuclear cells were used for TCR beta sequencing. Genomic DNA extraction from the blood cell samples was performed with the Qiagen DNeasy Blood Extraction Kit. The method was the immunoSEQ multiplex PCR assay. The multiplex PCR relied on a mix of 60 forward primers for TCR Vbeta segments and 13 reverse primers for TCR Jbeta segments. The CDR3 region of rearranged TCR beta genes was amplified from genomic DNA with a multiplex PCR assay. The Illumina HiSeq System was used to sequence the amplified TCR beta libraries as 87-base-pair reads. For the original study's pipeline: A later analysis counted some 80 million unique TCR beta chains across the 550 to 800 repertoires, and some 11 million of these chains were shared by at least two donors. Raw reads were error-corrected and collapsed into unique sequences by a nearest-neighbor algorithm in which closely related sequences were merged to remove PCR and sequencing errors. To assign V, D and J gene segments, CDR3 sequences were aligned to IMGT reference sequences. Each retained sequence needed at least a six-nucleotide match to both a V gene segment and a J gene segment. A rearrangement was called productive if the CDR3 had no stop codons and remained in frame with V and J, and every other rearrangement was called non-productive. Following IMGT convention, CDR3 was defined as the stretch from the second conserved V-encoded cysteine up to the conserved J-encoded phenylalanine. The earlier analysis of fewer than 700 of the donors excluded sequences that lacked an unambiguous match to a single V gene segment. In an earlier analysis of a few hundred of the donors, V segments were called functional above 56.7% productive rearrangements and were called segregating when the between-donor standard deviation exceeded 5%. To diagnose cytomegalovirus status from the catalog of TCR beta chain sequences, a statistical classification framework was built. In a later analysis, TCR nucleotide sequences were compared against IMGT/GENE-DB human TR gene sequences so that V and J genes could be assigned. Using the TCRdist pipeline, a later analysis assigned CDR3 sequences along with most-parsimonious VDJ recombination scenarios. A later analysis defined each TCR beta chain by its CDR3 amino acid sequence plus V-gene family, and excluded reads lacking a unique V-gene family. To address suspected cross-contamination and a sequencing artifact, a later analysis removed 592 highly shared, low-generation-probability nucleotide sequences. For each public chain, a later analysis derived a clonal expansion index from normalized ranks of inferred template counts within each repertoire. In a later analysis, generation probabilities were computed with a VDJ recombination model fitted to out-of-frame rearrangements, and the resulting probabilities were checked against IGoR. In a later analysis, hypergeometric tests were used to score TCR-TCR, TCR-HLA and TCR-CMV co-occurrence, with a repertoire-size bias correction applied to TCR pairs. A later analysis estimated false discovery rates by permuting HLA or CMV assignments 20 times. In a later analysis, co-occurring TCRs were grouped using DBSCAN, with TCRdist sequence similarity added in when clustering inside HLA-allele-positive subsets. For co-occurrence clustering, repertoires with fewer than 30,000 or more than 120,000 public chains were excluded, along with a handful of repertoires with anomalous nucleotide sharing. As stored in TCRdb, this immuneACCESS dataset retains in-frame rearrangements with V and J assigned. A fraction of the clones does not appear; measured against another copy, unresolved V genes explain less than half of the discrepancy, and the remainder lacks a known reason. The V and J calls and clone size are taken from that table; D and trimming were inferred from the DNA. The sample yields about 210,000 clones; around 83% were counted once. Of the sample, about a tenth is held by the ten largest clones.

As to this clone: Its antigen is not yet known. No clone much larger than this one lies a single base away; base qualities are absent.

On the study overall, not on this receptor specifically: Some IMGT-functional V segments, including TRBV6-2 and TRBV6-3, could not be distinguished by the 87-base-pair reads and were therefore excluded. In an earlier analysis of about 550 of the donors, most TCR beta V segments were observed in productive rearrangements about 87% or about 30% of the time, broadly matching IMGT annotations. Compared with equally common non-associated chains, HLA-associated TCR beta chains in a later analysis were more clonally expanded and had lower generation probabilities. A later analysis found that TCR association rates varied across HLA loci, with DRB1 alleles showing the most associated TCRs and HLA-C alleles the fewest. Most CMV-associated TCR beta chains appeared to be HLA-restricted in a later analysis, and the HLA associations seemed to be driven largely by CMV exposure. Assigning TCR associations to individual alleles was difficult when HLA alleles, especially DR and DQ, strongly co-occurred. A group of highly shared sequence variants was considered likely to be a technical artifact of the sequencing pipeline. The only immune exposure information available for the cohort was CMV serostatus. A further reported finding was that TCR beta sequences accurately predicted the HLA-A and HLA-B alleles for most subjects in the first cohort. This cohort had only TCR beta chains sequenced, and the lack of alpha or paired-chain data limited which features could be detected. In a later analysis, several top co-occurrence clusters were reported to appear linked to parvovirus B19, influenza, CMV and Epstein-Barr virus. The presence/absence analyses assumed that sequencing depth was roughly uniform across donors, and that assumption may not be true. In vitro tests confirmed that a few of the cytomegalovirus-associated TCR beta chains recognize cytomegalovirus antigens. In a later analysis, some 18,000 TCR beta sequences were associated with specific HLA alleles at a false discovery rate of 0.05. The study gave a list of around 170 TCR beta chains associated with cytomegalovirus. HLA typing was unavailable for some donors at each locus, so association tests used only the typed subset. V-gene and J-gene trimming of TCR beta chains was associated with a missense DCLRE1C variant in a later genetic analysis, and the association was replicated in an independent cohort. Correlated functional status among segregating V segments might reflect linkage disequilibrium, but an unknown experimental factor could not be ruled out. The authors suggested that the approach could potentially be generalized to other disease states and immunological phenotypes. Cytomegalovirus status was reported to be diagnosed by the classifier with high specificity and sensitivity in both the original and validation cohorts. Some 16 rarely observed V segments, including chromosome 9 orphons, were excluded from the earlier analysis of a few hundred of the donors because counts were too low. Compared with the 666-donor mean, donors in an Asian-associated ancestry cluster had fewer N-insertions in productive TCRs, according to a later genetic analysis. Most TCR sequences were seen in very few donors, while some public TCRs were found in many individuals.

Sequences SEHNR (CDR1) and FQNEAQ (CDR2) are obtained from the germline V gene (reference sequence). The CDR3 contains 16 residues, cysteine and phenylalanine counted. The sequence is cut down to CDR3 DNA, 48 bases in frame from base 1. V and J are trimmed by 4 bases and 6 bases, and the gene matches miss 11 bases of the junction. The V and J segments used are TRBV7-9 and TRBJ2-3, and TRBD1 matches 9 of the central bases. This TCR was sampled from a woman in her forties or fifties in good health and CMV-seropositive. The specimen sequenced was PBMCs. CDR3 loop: CASSYKRDRVRDTQYF. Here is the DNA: TGTGCCAGCAGCTATAAACGGGACAGGGTAAGGGATACGCAGTATTTT.